This is a list of T cell receptor beta chains from one sample in a study of blood T cell repertoires in COVID-19. Libraries were prepared by immunoSEQ multiplex PCR; TCRdb keeps only in-frame clonotypes and omits some of them. The sample lists 250,000 to 350,000 clones; 85% to 90% were seen once. Sequenced sample: peripheral blood. The receptors shown here come from a woman between 50 and 59 years old with active or convalescent COVID-19. Both conserved end residues are part of each CDR3. Each record gives: V gene, J gene, CDR3 protein.

V gene: TRBV6-6
J gene: TRBJ2-1
CDR3 protein: CASSYPGGGTDNEQFF

V gene: TRBV2
J gene: TRBJ1-1
CDR3 protein: CASTLTFAEAFF

V gene: TRBV4-1
J gene: TRBJ1-1
CDR3 protein: CASSQRTGNTEAFF

V gene: TRBV5-1
J gene: TRBJ2-7
CDR3 protein: CASSTGTGAYEQYF

V gene: TRBV15
J gene: TRBJ2-1
CDR3 protein: CATSRPWGGALSSEQFF

V gene: TRBV24-1
J gene: TRBJ2-7
CDR3 protein: CATSDVTGNEQYF

V gene: TRBV9
J gene: TRBJ1-1
CDR3 protein: CASSVGLPLNTEAFF

V gene: TRBV7-8
J gene: TRBJ2-2
CDR3 protein: CASSLDPGLAGALTGELFF

V gene: TRBV15
J gene: TRBJ1-1
CDR3 protein: CATSSTTGGENTEAFF

V gene: TRBV6-5
J gene: TRBJ2-5
CDR3 protein: CASTGSGTGKTQYF

V gene: TRBV11-2
J gene: TRBJ2-5
CDR3 protein: CASRGSGEETQYF

V gene: TRBV24-1
J gene: TRBJ2-3
CDR3 protein: CATSDSGSTDTQYF

V gene: TRBV18
J gene: TRBJ2-5
CDR3 protein: CASSPPDGETQYF

V gene: TRBV7-2
J gene: TRBJ2-2
CDR3 protein: CASSESSGGTGELFF

V gene: TRBV21-1
J gene: TRBJ2-7
CDR3 protein: CASSPTWREQYF

V gene: TRBV28
J gene: TRBJ1-1
CDR3 protein: CASVSTGAEAFF

V gene: TRBV20-1
J gene: TRBJ1-5
CDR3 protein: CSASRENQPQHF

V gene: TRBV4-3
J gene: TRBJ2-2
CDR3 protein: CASSQDGLAGYTGELFF

V gene: TRBV6-2/TRBV6-3
J gene: TRBJ2-7
CDR3 protein: CASSYPTYSYEQYF

V gene: TRBV5-1
J gene: TRBJ1-4
CDR3 protein: CASSSGGLGSEKLFF

V gene: TRBV6-5
J gene: TRBJ2-7
CDR3 protein: CASSSTGGSSYEQYF

V gene: TRBV15
J gene: TRBJ2-3
CDR3 protein: CATTASGTLSDTQYF

V gene: TRBV7-6
J gene: TRBJ1-3
CDR3 protein: CASSLAGGLGNTIYF

V gene: TRBV27
J gene: TRBJ2-1
CDR3 protein: CASTPRGGIGNEQFF

V gene: TRBV6-5
J gene: TRBJ2-3
CDR3 protein: CASSWGQGLSTDTQYF

V gene: TRBV18
J gene: TRBJ1-3
CDR3 protein: CASSTGDRGSYTIYF

V gene: TRBV30
J gene: TRBJ1-2
CDR3 protein: CAWGQGSFYGYTF

V gene: TRBV24-1
J gene: TRBJ2-1
CDR3 protein: CATSDSTGGNEQFF

V gene: TRBV7-3
J gene: TRBJ2-1
CDR3 protein: CASSLTGLYNEQFF

V gene: TRBV11-2
J gene: TRBJ1-2
CDR3 protein: CASSFTGWRRDYGYTF

V gene: TRBV24-1
J gene: TRBJ2-1
CDR3 protein: CAIQSGGSYNEQFF

V gene: TRBV7-8
J gene: TRBJ2-7
CDR3 protein: CASSLGTGSYEQYF

V gene: TRBV25-1
J gene: TRBJ2-2
CDR3 protein: CASSDPGQSNTGELFF

V gene: TRBV6-1
J gene: TRBJ1-2
CDR3 protein: CASSGDPGGQGLNYGYTF

V gene: TRBV13
J gene: TRBJ2-5
CDR3 protein: CASSLPGGQETQYF

V gene: TRBV28
J gene: TRBJ2-3
CDR3 protein: CASSRTSGRVTDTQYF

V gene: TRBV5-4
J gene: TRBJ2-7
CDR3 protein: CASGRPGTGDSYEQYF

V gene: TRBV5-1
J gene: TRBJ1-1
CDR3 protein: CASSPGQLIGSNTEAFF

V gene: TRBV28
J gene: TRBJ2-1
CDR3 protein: CASRTSDRARGEQFF

V gene: TRBV10-3
J gene: TRBJ1-4
CDR3 protein: CAISETMNEKLFF

V gene: TRBV19
J gene: TRBJ2-7
CDR3 protein: CASTRGQGAYEQYF

V gene: TRBV13
J gene: TRBJ2-7
CDR3 protein: CASRSTGAVSYEQYF

V gene: TRBV11-2
J gene: TRBJ1-1
CDR3 protein: CASSLAGTAVIEAFF

V gene: TRBV7-6
J gene: TRBJ2-1
CDR3 protein: CASSKKEGLTGPGVHEQFF

V gene: TRBV4-2
J gene: TRBJ2-1
CDR3 protein: CASSQDNNQQFF

V gene: TRBV5-1
J gene: TRBJ2-7
CDR3 protein: CASSFGGIGEQYF

V gene: TRBV11-2
J gene: TRBJ2-5
CDR3 protein: CASSPGTSAGETQYF

V gene: TRBV18
J gene: TRBJ2-1
CDR3 protein: CASSPLELRYNEQFF